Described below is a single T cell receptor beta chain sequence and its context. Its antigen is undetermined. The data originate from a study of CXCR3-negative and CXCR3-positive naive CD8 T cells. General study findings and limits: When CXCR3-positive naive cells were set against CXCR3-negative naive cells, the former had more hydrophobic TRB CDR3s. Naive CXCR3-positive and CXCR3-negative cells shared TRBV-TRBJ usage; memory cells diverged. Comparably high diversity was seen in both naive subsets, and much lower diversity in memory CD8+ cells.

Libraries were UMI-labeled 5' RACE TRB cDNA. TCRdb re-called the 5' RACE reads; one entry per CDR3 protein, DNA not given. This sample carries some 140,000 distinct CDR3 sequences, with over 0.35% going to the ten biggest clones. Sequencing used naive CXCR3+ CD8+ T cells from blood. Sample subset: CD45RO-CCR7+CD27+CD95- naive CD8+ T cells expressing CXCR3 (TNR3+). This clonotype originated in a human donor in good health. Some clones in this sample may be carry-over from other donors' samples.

CDR3 in amino acids: CASGYPGLAGLTTDTQYF. The rearrangement links TRBV7-3 to TRBJ2-3; the D call of TRBD2 rests on TCRdb alone, since no DNA is present to check it. This CDR3 contains 18 residues. Germline V lookup: CDR1 SGHTA, CDR2 FQGTGA.